This passage covers 17 T cell receptor beta chains from one sample sequenced in a study of Graves' ophthalmopathy and Graves' hyperthyroidism. RNA transcripts served as template for amplifying TCR beta CDR3 sequences. An opening RT-PCR round employed HTBI primers and preceded a second-round multiplex PCR. TCRdb reprocessed the multiplex PCR reads via MiXCR and lists one record per CDR3 protein. The table lists 900,000 to 1,200,000 distinct CDR3 sequences, less than 45% of them singletons, with around 10% in the top ten. The material sequenced was peripheral blood or thyroid tissue (not recorded which). The receptors shown here come from an adult man with Graves' hyperthyroidism.

This clonotype was detected ten times or more. This chain's CDR3 is CASSSRPQAFF. The CDR3 DNA reads TGTGCCAGCAGCTCAAGACCTCAAGCTTTCTTT. The V call is TRBV7-2, the J call TRBJ1-1; D not resolved. Germline values: CDR1 SGHTA, CDR2 FQGNSA. The CDR3 length is 11 residues. V lost 4 bases and J lost 9, with 9 bases in between. The full variable domain, with the rest looked up from reference TRBV7-2 and TRBJ1-1, is GAGVSQSPSNKVTEKGKDVELRCDPISGHTALYWYRQSLGQGLEFLIYFQGNSAPDKSGLPSDRFSAERTGGSVSTLTIQRTQQEDSAVYLCASSSRPQAFFGQGTRLTVV.

This clonotype was counted many times. The rearrangement joins TRBV6-5 to TRBJ1-2; no clear D. V was pared by 5 bases and J by 8 bases, with 15 bases between. CDR1 and CDR2 (germline): MNHEY, SVGAGI. The CDR3 loop spans 13 amino acids. The CDR3 DNA reads TGTGCCAGCAGTCTAGGAAGGAAGGACGGCTACACCTTC. Amino acid sequence: CASSLGRKDGYTF.

This clonotype came up many times. The chain has TRBV15 and TRBJ2-7; D remains unclear. V was cut by 0 bases and J by 4 bases, with 10 bases left in between. Germline V gives CDR1 LNHNV, CDR2 YYDKDF (reference sequence). This CDR3 is 14 amino acids long. CDR3 bases: TGTGCCACCAGCAGAGACCAGTACAAGTACGAGCAGTACTTC. Encoded protein: CATSRDQYKYEQYF.

The chain has TRBV7-9 and TRBJ1-3, with unresolved D. Germline-derived CDR1 and CDR2 are SEHNR and FQNEAQ (reference sequence). V dropped 2 bases and J dropped 0 bases, with 17 bases sitting between them. The CDR3 consists of 18 residues. CDR3 sequence reads: CASSLTTPVPNSGNTIYF. DNA of the CDR3: TGTGCCAGCAGCTTAACTACACCCGTCCCGAACTCTGGAAACACCATATATTTT.

This clonotype was picked up a small number of times. This chain uses TRBV7-2 with TRBJ2-2; D call uncertain. There are 13 residues in the CDR3. Germline CDR1 and CDR2: SGHTA and FQGNSA. V was cut by 5 bases and J by 6 bases, with 10 bases left in between. The chain's CDR3 is CASSANFAGELFF. In DNA, the CDR3 is TGTGCCAGCAGCGCCAACTTTGCCGGGGAGCTGTTTTTT.

This clonotype was detected a few times. The chain combines TRBV19 with TRBJ2-3; the D gene is possibly TRBD1 (6 bases). V was clipped by 3 bases and J by 2 bases, with 21 bases between them. CDR1 and CDR2 (germline): LNHDA, SQIVND (reference sequence). This CDR3 region has 18 residues. The chain's CDR3 is CASSMALGGWDTTDTQYF. CDR3 in DNA: TGTGCCAGTAGTATGGCCCTAGGGGGATGGGACACCACAGATACGCAGTATTTT.

The chain uses TRBV11-2 and TRBJ1-2; weak D call: TRBD1 (6 bases). This CDR3 contains 15 residues. The germline V gene encodes CDR1 SGHAT and CDR2 FQNNGV. V was pared by 0 bases and J by 6 bases, with 14 bases between. In nucleotides, the CDR3 is TGTGCCAGCAGCTTAGATCGGGGGCCCCCAGATGGCTACACCTTC. Translated, it gives CASSLDRGPPDGYTF. The full variable domain, in which reference TRBV11-2 and TRBJ1-2 provide the parts outside the CDR3, is EAGVAQSPRYKIIEKRQSVAFWCNPISGHATLYWYQQILGQGPKLLIQFQNNGVVDDSQLPKDRFSAERLKGVDSTLKIQPAKLEDSAVYLCASSLDRGPPDGYTFGSGTRLTVV.

This clonotype was observed a handful of times. Here the CDR3 DNA reads TGCAGTGCTAGAGGGCCGGGGCCGGGCGAGCAGTACTTC. Protein: CSARGPGPGEQYF. The chain links TRBV20-1 to TRBJ2-7, with D possibly called TRBD1 or TRBD2 (5 bases each). Trimming pared 1 base from V and 6 bases from J, leaving 13 bases between. The CDR3 is 13 residues long. CDR1 is DFQATT and CDR2 is SNEGSKA in the germline V gene (reference sequence).

The genes are TRBV9 and TRBJ1-6; D is undetermined. The CDR3 extends over 14 amino acids. V lost 3 bases and J 10 bases, leaving 14 bases between the germline ends. CDR1 SGDLS and CDR2 YYNGEE come from the germline V gene. The CDR3 sequence: CASSAWKFGSPLHF. CDR3 bases: TGTGCCAGCAGCGCTTGGAAGTTCGGGTCACCCCTCCACTTT.

The chain combines TRBV2 with TRBJ2-1; D is uncertain. CDR1 is SNHLY and CDR2 is FYNNEI in the germline V gene. The V end lost 7 bases, the J end lost 6 bases, and 7 bases lay between the germline ends. CDR3 size: 11 residues. The CDR3 spells CASKYSNEQFF. The CDR3 DNA sequence: TGTGCCAGCAAATATAGCAATGAGCAGTTCTTC.

The sample holds many counts of this clonotype. This sequence joins TRBV24-1 and TRBJ1-2; D remains unclear. There are 18 residues in the CDR3. Trimming pared 0 bases from V and 8 bases from J, leaving 24 bases between. Germline CDR1 reads KGHDR; CDR2 reads SFDVKD. The CDR3 DNA reads TGTGCCACCAGTGATTTGGGAAGGGTCGGGCAGTGTCGAAGCGGCTACACCTTC. The encoded protein is CATSDLGRVGQCRSGYTF.

The table lists this clonotype with a few counts. The chain joins TRBV9 to TRBJ2-7, with 11 bases lining up with TRBD1. Looked up from germline, CDR1 is SGDLS and CDR2 is YYNGEE. The trim removed 4 bases at V and 5 bases at J, leaving 8 bases unmatched. CDR3 length equals 15 residues. The DNA of the CDR3 is TGTGCCAGCAGCCCAGAGGGGACAGGGGGTGACGAGCAGTACTTC. It is translated as CASSPEGTGGDEQYF.

Many counts were recorded for this clonotype. V usage is TRBV11-2 and J usage is TRBJ2-2; 7 bases are a match to TRBD2. Trimming cost V 5 bases and J 7 bases; bases outside gene matches: 4. The CDR3 totals 13 residues. Germline CDR1 is SGHAT and CDR2 is FQNNGV. The CDR3 reads CASSPGGHGELFF. CDR3 coding DNA: TGTGCCAGCAGCCCGGGAGGTCACGGGGAGCTGTTTTTT.

The sample holds many counts of this clonotype. V usage is TRBV7-9 and J usage is TRBJ1-1; no definite D call. Germline CDR1 reads SEHNR; CDR2 reads FQNEAQ (reference sequence). The CDR3 loop spans 15 amino acids. V shed 2 bases and J shed 0 bases, with 10 bases lying between them. The CDR3 DNA follows: TGTGCCAGCAGCTTAATGAGGGCGGTGAACACTGAAGCTTTCTTT. This gives the protein CASSLMRAVNTEAFF.

In its sample, this clonotype was seen once. This rearrangement joins TRBV7-2 to TRBJ1-4; D perhaps matches TRBD1 (5 bases). This CDR3 has 12 residues. V was shortened by 5 bases and J by 8 bases, with 9 bases between the two germline ends. Germline assignment: CDR1 SGHTA and CDR2 FQGNSA. The chain's CDR3 is CASSARTEKLFF. The CDR3 nucleotides read TGTGCCAGCAGCGCTCGGACAGAAAAACTGTTTTTT.

This clonotype was counted ten times or more. This chain links TRBV29-1 with TRBJ1-4; weak D call: TRBD1 (6 bases). This CDR3 region has 13 residues. Germline CDR1 and CDR2: SQVTM and ANQGSEA. V was trimmed by 7 bases and J by 4 bases, leaving 13 bases between them. This chain's CDR3 is CSAGGAINEKLFF. In DNA, the CDR3 is TGCAGCGCGGGGGGGGCGATTAATGAAAAACTGTTTTTT.

The sample holds many counts of this clonotype. The CDR3 reads CAISESARTAGGPQHF. In DNA, the CDR3 is TGTGCCATCAGTGAGTCGGCAAGGACCGCTGGTGGGCCCCAGCATTTT. V gene TRBV10-3 combines with J gene TRBJ1-5; no reliable D call. This CDR3 spans 16 amino acids. The ends were cut back, 0 bases at V and 9 bases at J, with 18 bases in the middle. From germline, CDR1 is ENHRY and CDR2 SYGVKD.